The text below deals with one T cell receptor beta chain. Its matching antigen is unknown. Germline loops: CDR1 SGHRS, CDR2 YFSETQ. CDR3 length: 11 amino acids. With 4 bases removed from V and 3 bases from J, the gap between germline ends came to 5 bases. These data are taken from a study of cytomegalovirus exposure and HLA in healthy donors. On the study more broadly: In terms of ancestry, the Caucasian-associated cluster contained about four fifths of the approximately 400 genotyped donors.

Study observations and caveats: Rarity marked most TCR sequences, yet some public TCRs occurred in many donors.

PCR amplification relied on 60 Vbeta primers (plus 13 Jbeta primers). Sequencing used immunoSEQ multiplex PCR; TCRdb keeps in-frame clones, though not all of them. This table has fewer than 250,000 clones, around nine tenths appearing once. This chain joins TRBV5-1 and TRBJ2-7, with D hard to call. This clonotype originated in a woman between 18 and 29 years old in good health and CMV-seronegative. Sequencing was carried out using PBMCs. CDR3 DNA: TGCGCCAGCAGCGCAGGCTACGAGCAGTACTTC. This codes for CASSAGYEQYF.